The 14 T cell receptor beta chains listed next were all sequenced from one sample in a study of human T cells and chemical hapten exposure. TCRdb called the RACE reads again in MiXCR, with one record for every CDR3 protein. The sample consists of around 380,000 distinct CDR3 sequences, approximately 5.1% of them appearing once. Time point reported: patch test 1, 2 weeks after DPC sensitization. Treatment denoted: therapeutic diphenylcyclopropenone sensitization with weekly scalp DPC. The input for sequencing was whole blood, taken in connection with sensitization to the hapten diphenylcyclopropenone (DPC). The receptors here all came from a woman between 50 and 59 years old with alopecia areata. Some clones in this sample may be carry-over from other donors' samples.

In its sample, this clonotype was seen many times. The V call is TRBV28, the J call TRBJ1-2, with a weak D call TRBD1 (6 bases). V was shortened by 6 bases and J by 1 base, with 12 bases between the two germline ends. The CDR3 loop spans 14 amino acids. Germline V gene lookup returns CDR1 MDHEN and CDR2 SYDVKM. CDR3 DNA: TGTGCCAGCAGAGGACAGAGAGTTAACTATGGCTACACCTTC. It encodes CASRGQRVNYGYTF.

This clonotype was observed many times. The J gene is TRBJ1-2, the V gene TRBV4-3; the match to TRBD1 covers 9 bases. CDR1 and CDR2 (germline): LGHNA, YSLEER. V lost 0 bases, J lost 5 bases, and 7 bases stayed unmatched. This CDR3 has 16 residues. The DNA of the CDR3 is TGCGCCAGCAGCCAAGATTTGGGACAGGGAAAGTATGGCTACACCTTC. Translated: CASSQDLGQGKYGYTF.

In its sample, this clonotype was seen many times. The rearrangement links TRBV5-1 to TRBJ2-7; D remains ambiguous. Germline CDR1 SGHRS, CDR2 YFSETQ. The CDR3 contains 13 residues. The ends were cut back, 1 base at V and 0 bases at J, with 5 bases in the middle. The CDR3 spells CASSLYSSYEQYF. The CDR3 region has the DNA TGCGCCAGCAGCTTGTACAGCTCCTACGAGCAGTACTTC.

This clonotype was counted ten times or more. V and J are TRBV20-1 and TRBJ1-1; no clear D. V was pared by 4 bases and J by 0 bases, with 6 bases between. Germline lookup yields CDR1 DFQATT and CDR2 SNEGSKA (reference sequence). The CDR3 spans 12 residues. The CDR3 spells CSATRVNTEAFF. The CDR3 DNA reads TGCAGTGCTACTAGGGTGAACACTGAAGCTTTCTTT.

There are many counts of this clonotype. V and J are TRBV6-6 and TRBJ1-4; no firm D call. CDR1 MNHNY and CDR2 SVGAGI come from the germline V gene (reference sequence). The CDR3 is 15 amino acids. V dropped 2 bases and J dropped 0 bases, with 7 bases sitting between them. CDR3 loop: CASSYVAATNEKLFF. The CDR3 nucleotides read TGTGCCAGCAGTTACGTTGCTGCAACTAATGAAAAACTGTTTTTT.

The chain couples TRBV12-3 or TRBV12-4 to TRBJ2-2; D is undetermined. With 1 base removed from V and 9 bases from J, the gap between germline ends came to 6 bases. CDR3 length equals 12 residues. This CDR3 reads CASSLGVRELFF. The CDR3 DNA is TGTGCCAGCAGTTTAGGGGTTCGGGAGCTGTTTTTT.

Ten or more counts support this clonotype. This chain links TRBV28 with TRBJ2-5; TRBD2 agrees at 16 bases. CDR3 size: 16 residues. Germline CDR1 reads MDHEN; CDR2 reads SYDVKM. The junction had 6 bases not matched to a gene; V was cut back by 8 bases and J by 3 bases. The CDR3 here is CASRGTSGRAEETQYF. CDR3 coding DNA: TGTGCCAGCCGGGGGACTAGCGGGAGGGCCGAAGAGACCCAGTACTTC.

This clonotype was counted many times. The chain joins TRBV9 to TRBJ2-7; possible D gene TRBD1, 6 bases. The CDR3 runs 15 residues. Between the trimmed V and J ends, which lost 2 bases and 0 bases, there was a span of 12 bases. Germline CDR1 and CDR2: SGDLS and YYNGEE. In DNA, the CDR3 is TGTGCCAGCAGCGTGAGGGGGACGGACTCCTACGAGCAGTACTTC. Translation: CASSVRGTDSYEQYF. Full variable domain (remainder filled in from reference TRBV9 and TRBJ2-7): DSGVTQTPKHLITATGQRVTLRCSPRSGDLSVYWYQQSLDQGLQFLIQYYNGEERAKGNILERFSAQQFPDLHSELNLSSLELGDSALYFCASSVRGTDSYEQYFGPGTRLTVT.

The chain links TRBV5-6 to TRBJ1-1; 8 bases match TRBD1. V shed 0 bases, J shed 3 bases, and the junction held 4 bases outside the gene matches. There are 15 residues in the CDR3. The germline CDR1 and CDR2 sequences are SGHDT and YYEEEE. The CDR3 bases are TGTGCCAGCAGCTTGGGGACAGGGAGTCACACTGAAGCTTTCTTT. As protein: CASSLGTGSHTEAFF.

This clonotype was observed a few times. The rearrangement uses TRBV7-9 and TRBJ2-7; 9 bases line up with TRBD1. Germline CDR1 SEHNR, CDR2 FQNEAQ (reference sequence). The CDR3 consists of 15 residues. V shed 5 bases and J 5 bases; nucleotides not matched to a gene: 10. The CDR3 loop reads CASSPTGTGFHEQYF. For the CDR3, the DNA is TGTGCCAGCAGCCCGACCGGGACAGGGTTCCACGAGCAGTACTTC.

V and J are TRBV6-6 and TRBJ2-3; no clear D gene. V lost 2 bases and J 4 bases, leaving 4 bases between the germline ends. CDR3 length: 12 residues. CDR1 MNHNY and CDR2 SVGAGI come from the germline V gene (reference sequence). The CDR3 DNA follows: TGTGCCAGCAGTTACATTTCAGATACGCAGTATTTT. It translates to CASSYISDTQYF.

About this clonotype: A much larger clone is a single base away; this may be a read error. V gene TRBV7-8 combines with J gene TRBJ1-5, with 8 bases matching TRBD1. Germline CDR1 reads SGHVS; CDR2 reads FQNEAQ. This CDR3 has 15 residues. The ends lost 5 bases at V and 3 bases at J; junction bases unmatched: 6. This chain's CDR3 is CASSKQGGVNQPQHF. As DNA, the CDR3 is TGTGCCAGCAGCAAACAGGGGGGGGTCAATCAGCCCCAGCATTTT.

The table lists this clonotype with many counts. V usage is TRBV5-1 and J usage is TRBJ2-2; D remains unclear. The germline CDR1 and CDR2 sequences are SGHRS and YFSETQ. V lost 4 bases and J 0 bases, leaving 10 bases between the germline ends. CDR3 length: 15 amino acids. As DNA, the CDR3 is TGCGCCAGCAGCCCCATCAGACCGAACACCGGGGAGCTGTTTTTT. Its protein is CASSPIRPNTGELFF.

In its sample, this clonotype was seen a few times. V is TRBV4-1 and J is TRBJ1-1; 9 bases match TRBD1. CDR1 is MGHRA, CDR2 YSYEKL, per germline. This CDR3 comprises 15 residues. Losses at the gene ends were 0 bases for V and 5 bases for J; bases not matched to a gene: 4. The CDR3 nucleotides are TGCGCCAGCAGCCAAGATGAGACAGGGGGGACTGAAGCTTTCTTT. It encodes CASSQDETGGTEAFF.